This T cell receptor (beta chain) was sequenced in a study of cytomegalovirus exposure and HLA in healthy donors. Primers for the PCR totalled 60 Vbeta and 13 Jbeta. The method was immunoSEQ multiplex PCR; TCRdb's version includes in-frame clones alone and lacks a portion of them. Among some 130,000 clones listed, about two thirds were seen once. The CDR3 is made up of 20 amino acids. The V segment lost 2 bases and the J segment 0 bases; nucleotides outside the gene matches: 11. Germline values: CDR1 ENHRY, CDR2 SYGVKD. This chain uses TRBV10-3 with TRBJ2-1; 12 nucleotides agree with TRBD2. The specimen was PBMCs. The clonotype was recovered from a woman aged 60-75 years in good health and CMV-seropositive. The CDR3 DNA reads TGTGCCATCAGTGAGACGACTAGCGGGGGTTCTCGGAGCTCCTACAATGAGCAGTTCTTC. This codes for CAISETTSGGSRSSYNEQFF.